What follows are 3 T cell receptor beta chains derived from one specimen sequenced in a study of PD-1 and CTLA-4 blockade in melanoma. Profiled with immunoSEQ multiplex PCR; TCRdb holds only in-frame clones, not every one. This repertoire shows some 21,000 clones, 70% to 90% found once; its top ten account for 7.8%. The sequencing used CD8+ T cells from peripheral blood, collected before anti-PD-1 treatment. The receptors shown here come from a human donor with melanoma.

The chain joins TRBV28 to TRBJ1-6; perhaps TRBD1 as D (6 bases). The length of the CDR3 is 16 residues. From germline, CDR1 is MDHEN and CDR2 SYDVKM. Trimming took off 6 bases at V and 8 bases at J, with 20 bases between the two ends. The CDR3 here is CASREWSGGLYSPLHF. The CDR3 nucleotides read TGTGCCAGCAGGGAGTGGTCGGGGGGGCTATATTCACCCCTCCACTTT.

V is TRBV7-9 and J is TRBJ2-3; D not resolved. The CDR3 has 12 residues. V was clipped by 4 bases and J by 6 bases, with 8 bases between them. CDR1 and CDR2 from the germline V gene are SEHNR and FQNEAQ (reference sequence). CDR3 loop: CASSWPLDTQYF. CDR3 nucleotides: TGTGCCAGCAGCTGGCCCCTGGATACGCAGTATTTT.

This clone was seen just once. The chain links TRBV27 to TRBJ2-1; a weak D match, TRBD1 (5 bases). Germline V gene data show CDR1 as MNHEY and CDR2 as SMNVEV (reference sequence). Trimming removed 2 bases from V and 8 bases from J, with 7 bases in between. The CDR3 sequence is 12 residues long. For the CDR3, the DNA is TGTGCCAGCAGTTTACAGGGTCATGAGCAGTTCTTC. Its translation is CASSLQGHEQFF.